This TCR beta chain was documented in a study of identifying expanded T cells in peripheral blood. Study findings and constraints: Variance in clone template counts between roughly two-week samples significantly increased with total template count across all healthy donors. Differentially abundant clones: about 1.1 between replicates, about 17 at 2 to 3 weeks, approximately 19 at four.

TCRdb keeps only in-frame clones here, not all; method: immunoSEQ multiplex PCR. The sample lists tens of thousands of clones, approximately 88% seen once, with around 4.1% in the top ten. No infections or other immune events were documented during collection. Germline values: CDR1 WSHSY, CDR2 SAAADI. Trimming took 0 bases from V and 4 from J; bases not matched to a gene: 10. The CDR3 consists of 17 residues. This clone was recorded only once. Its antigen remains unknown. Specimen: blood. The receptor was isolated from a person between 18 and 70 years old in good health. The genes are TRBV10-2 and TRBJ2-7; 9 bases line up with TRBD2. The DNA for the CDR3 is TGCGCCAGCAGTGAGTCGCGTTTAGGGACTAGCAGGTACGAGCAGTACTTC. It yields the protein CASSESRLGTSRYEQYF.